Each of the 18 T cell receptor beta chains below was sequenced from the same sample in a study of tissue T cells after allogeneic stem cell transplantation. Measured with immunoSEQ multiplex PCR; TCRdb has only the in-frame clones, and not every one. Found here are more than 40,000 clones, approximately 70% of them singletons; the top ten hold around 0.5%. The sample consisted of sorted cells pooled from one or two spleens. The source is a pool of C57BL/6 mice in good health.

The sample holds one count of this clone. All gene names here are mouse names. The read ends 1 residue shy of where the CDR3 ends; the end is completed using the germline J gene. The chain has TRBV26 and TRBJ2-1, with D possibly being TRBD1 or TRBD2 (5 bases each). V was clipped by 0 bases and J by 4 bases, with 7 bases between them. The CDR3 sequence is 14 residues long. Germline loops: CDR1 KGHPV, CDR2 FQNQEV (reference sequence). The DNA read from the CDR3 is TGTGCCAGCAGTCTGTCCGGGGGATATGCTGAGCAGTTC. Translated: CASSLSGGYAEQF. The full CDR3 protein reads CASSLSGGYAEQFF.

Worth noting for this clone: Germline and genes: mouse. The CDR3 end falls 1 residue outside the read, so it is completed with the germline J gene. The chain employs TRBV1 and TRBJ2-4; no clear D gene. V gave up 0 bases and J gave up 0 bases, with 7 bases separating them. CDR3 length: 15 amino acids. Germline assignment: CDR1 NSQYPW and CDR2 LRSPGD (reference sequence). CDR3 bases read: TGCACCTGCAGTGCAGAACAATCTAGTCAAAACACCTTGTAC. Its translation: CTCSAEQSSQNTLY. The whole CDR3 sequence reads CTCSAEQSSQNTLYF.

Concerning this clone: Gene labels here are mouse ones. The sequenced CDR3 bases are TGTGCCAGCGGTGATGCATCGAATTCTGGAAATACGCTCTAT. Its translation is CASGDASNSGNTLY. From start to end, the CDR3 is CASGDASNSGNTLYF. The chain uses TRBV13-2 and TRBJ1-3, with D unclear. The read ends 1 residue early relative to the CDR3; the germline J gene fills the gap. Deletions cut 0 bases from V and 0 bases from J, with 7 bases between. The CDR3 has 15 residues. CDR1 and CDR2 (germline): NNHNN, SYGAGS (reference sequence).

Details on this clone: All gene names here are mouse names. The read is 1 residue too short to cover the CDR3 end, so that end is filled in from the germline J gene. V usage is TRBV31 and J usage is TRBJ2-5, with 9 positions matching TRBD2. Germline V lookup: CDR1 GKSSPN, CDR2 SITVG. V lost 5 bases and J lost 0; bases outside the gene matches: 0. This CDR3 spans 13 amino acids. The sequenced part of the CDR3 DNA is TGTGCCTGGGGACTGGGGAACCAAGACACCCAGTAC. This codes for CAWGLGNQDTQY. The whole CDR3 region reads CAWGLGNQDTQYF.

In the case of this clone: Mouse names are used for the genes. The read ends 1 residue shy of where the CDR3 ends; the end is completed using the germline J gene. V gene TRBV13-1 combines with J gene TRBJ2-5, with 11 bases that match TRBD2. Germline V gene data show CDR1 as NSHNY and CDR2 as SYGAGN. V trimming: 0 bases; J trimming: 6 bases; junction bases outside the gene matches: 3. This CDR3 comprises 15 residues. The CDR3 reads CASSDALGGRDTQYF. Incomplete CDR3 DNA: TGTGCCAGCAGTGATGCACTGGGGGGGCGGGACACCCAGTAC.

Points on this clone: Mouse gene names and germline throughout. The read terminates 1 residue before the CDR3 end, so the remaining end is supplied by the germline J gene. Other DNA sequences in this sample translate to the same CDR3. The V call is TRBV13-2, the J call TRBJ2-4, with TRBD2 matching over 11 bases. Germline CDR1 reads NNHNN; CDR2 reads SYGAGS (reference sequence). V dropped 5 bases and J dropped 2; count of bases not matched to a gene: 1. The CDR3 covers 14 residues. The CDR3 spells CASGGLGDQNTLYF. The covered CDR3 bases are TGTGCCAGCGGGGGACTGGGGGATCAAAACACCTTGTAC.

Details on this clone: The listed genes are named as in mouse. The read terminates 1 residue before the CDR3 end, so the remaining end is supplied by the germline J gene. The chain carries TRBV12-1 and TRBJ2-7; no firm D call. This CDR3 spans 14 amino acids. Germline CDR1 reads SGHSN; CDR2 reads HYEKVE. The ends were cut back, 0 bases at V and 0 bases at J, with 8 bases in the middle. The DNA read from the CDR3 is TGTGCCAGCTCTCTCCCCTCGAGCTCCTATGAACAGTAC. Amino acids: CASSLPSSSYEQY. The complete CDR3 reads CASSLPSSSYEQYF.

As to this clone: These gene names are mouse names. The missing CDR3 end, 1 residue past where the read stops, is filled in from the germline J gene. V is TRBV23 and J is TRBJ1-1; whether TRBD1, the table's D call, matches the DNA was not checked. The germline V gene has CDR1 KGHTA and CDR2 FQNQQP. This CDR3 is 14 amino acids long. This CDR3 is CSSSLDRGHTEVFF. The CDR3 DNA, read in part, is TGCTCCAGCAGTCTCGACAGGGGTCACACAGAAGTCTTC.

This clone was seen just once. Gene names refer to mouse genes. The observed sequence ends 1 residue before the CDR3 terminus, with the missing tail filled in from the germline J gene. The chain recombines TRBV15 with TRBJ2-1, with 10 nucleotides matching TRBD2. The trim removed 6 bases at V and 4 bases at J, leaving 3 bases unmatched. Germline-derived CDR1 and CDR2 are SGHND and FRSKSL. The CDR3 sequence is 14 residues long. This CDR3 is CASRGLGPYAEQFF. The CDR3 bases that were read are TGTGCCAGCAGGGGACTGGGGCCTTATGCTGAGCAGTTC.

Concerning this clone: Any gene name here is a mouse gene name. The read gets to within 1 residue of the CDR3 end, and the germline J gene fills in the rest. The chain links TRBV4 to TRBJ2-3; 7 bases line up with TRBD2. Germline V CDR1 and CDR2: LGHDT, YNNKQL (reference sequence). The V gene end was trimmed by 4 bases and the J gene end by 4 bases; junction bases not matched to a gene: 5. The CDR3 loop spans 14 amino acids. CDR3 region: CASSSWGSTETLYF. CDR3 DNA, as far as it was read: TGTGCCAGCAGCTCCTGGGGGAGTACAGAAACGCTGTAT. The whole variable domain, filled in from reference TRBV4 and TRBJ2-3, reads ETAVFQTPNYHVTQVGNEVSFNCKQTLGHDTMYWYKQDSKKLLKIMFSYNNKQLIVNETVPRRFSPQSSDKAHLNLRIKSVEPEDSAVYLCASSSWGSTETLYFGSGTRLTVL.

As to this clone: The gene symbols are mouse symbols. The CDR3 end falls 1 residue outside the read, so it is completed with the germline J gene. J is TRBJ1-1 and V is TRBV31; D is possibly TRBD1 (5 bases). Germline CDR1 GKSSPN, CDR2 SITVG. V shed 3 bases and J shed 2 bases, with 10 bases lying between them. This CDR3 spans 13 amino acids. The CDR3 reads CAWSRTSNTEVFF. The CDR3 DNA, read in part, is TGTGCCTGGAGCCGGACATCTAACACAGAAGTCTTC.

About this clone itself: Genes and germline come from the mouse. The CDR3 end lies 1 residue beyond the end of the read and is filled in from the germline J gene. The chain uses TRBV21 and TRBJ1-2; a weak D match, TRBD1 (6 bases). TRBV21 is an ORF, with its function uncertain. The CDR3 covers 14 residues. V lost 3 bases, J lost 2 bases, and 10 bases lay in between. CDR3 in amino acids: CASSQGARNSDYTF. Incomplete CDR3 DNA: TGTGCTAGCAGTCAGGGGGCGCGGAACTCCGACTACACC.

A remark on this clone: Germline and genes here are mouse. The sequenced CDR3 bases are TGTGCCAGCAGGGACAGGGGCAATACGCTCTAT. Translation: CASRDRGNTLY. The complete CDR3 reads CASRDRGNTLYF. The rearrangement uses TRBV13-3 and TRBJ1-3, with 9 bases fitting TRBD1. With the read ending 1 residue before the CDR3 end, the germline J gene is used to fill in that end. Germline assignment: CDR1 NNHDY and CDR2 SYVADS. With V trimmed by 5 bases and J by 7 bases, 1 base remained unmatched. This CDR3 has 12 residues.

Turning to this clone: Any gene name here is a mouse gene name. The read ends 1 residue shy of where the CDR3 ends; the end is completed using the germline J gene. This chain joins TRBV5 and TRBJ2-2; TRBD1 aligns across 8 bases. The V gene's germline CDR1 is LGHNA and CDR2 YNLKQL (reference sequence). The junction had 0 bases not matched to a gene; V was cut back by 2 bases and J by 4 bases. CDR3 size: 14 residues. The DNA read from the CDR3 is TGTGCCAGCAGCCAACAGGGGGCCACCGGGCAGCTCTAC. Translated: CASSQQGATGQLY. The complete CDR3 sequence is CASSQQGATGQLYF.

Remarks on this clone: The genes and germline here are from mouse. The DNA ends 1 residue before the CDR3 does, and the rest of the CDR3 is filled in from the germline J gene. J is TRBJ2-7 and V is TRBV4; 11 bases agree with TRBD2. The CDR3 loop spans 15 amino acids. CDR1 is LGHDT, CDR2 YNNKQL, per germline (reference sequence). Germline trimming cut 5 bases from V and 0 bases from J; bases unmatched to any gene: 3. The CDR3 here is CASSDWGGSSYEQYF. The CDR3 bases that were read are TGTGCCAGCAGCGACTGGGGGGGGAGCTCCTATGAACAGTAC.

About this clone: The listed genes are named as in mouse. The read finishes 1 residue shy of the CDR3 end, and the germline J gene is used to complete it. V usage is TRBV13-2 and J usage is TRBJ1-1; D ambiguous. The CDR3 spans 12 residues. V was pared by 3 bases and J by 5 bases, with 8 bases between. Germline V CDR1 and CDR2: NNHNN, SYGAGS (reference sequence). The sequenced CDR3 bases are TGTGCCAGCGGTGCGACCGGGACAGAAGTCTTC. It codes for CASGATGTEVF. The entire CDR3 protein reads CASGATGTEVFF.

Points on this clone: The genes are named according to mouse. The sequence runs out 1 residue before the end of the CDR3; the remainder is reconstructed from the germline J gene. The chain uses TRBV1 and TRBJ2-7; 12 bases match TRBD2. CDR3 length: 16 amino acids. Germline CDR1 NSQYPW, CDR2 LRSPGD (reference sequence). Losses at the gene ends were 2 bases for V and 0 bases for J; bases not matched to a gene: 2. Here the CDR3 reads CTCSARDWGASYEQYF. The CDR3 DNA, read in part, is TGCACCTGCAGTGCAAGGGACTGGGGGGCCTCCTATGAACAGTAC.

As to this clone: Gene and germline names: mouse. Incomplete CDR3 DNA: TGTGCCAGCAGTGCGGGACAGAGTCAAAACACCTTGTAC. Residues: CASSAGQSQNTLY. The complete CDR3 sequence is CASSAGQSQNTLYF. This sequence joins TRBV13-1 and TRBJ2-4, with TRBD1 matching 7 bases. The CDR3 extends 1 residue past the end of the read, so its final part is completed from the germline J gene. The CDR3 spans 14 residues. Germline CDR1 NSHNY, CDR2 SYGAGN. Germline trimming cut 3 bases from V and 0 bases from J; bases unmatched to any gene: 1.